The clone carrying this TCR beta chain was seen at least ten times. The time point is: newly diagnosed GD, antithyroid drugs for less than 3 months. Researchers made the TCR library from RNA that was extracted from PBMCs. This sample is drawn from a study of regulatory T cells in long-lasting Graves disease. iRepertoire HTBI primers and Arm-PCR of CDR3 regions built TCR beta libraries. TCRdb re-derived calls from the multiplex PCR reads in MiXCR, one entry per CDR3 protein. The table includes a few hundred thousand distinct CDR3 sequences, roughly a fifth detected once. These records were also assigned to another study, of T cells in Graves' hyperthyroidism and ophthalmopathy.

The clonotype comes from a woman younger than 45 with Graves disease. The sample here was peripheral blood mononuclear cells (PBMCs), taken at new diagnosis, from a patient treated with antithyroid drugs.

DNA for the CDR3: TGTGCCAGCAGCCCGGACAGGGGGCGCAATCAGCCCCAGCATTTT. It codes for CASSPDRGRNQPQHF. This chain links TRBV11-2 with TRBJ1-5, with 11 bases identical to TRBD1. The CDR3 has 15 amino acids. V gave up 5 bases and J gave up 2 bases; unmatched junction bases: 2. Germline CDR1 reads SGHAT; CDR2 reads FQNNGV.